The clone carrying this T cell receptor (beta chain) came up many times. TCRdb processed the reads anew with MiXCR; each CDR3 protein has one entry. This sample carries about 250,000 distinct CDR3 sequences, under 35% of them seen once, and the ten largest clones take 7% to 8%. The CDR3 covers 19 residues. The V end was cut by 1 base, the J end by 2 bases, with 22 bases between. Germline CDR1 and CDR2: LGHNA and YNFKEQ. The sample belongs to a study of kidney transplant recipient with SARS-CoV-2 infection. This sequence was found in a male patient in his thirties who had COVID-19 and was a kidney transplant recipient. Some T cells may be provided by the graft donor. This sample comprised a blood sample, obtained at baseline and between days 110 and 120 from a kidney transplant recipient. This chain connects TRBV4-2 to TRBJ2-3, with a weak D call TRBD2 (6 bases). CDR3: CASSQGGSAGLLNTDTQYF. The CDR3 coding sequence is TGTGCCAGCAGCCAAGGCGGGTCAGCGGGCTTACTAAACACAGATACGCAGTATTTT.